A single sample gave rise to the 27 T cell receptor beta chains below, sequenced in a study of blood T cell repertoires in COVID-19. Produced via immunoSEQ multiplex PCR; TCRdb's table is partial and in-frame only. The data hold 15,000 to 20,000 clones, with around 83% observed a single time. The sequencing sample was made of peripheral blood. The receptors stem from a man between 65 and 85 years old with acute or convalescent COVID-19.

This chain joins TRBV7-8 and TRBJ2-3; 11 bases are a match to TRBD2. In germline, CDR1 is SGHVS, CDR2 FQNEAQ. The V and J ends lost 4 bases and 5 bases, in that order; junction bases with no gene match: 8. The CDR3 extends over 16 amino acids. The CDR3 nucleotides read TGTGCCAGCAGCTCCCGGACTAGCGGGTCAAGAGATACGCAGTATTTT. Protein product: CASSSRTSGSRDTQYF.

The chain couples TRBV10-3 to TRBJ2-3; 10 bases map to TRBD2. The CDR3 is made up of 16 amino acids. CDR1 is ENHRY and CDR2 is SYGVKD in the germline V gene. V was pared by 6 bases and J by 3 bases, with 9 bases of the junction left unmatched. Here the CDR3 reads CAIRDSSGRLTDTQYF. CDR3 sequence (DNA): TGTGCCATCAGAGATAGTAGCGGGAGGTTAACAGATACGCAGTATTTT.

This chain connects TRBV27 to TRBJ2-7, with D maybe TRBD2 (6 bases). Trimming left V 0 bases short and J 0 bases short, with 9 bases between. There are 15 residues in the CDR3. In germline, CDR1 is MNHEY, CDR2 SMNVEV (reference sequence). The CDR3, as DNA: TGTGCCAGCAGTTTATCGATGGGAGGCTCCTACGAGCAGTACTTC. Translating it yields CASSLSMGGSYEQYF.

The chain uses TRBV18 and TRBJ1-2; D perhaps matches TRBD1 (6 bases). This CDR3 spans 16 amino acids. V lost 4 bases, J lost 5 bases, and 20 bases lay in between. Germline V gene sequence: CDR1 KGHSH, CDR2 LQKENI. The CDR3 protein is CASSLGQSAGIYGYTF. The CDR3 coding sequence is TGTGCCAGCTCACTCGGACAGTCGGCTGGGATTTATGGCTACACCTTC.

J is TRBJ1-5 and V is TRBV15; 7 nucleotides agree with TRBD1. V was pared by 3 bases and J by 0 bases, with 8 bases of the junction left unmatched. CDR1 and CDR2 from the germline V gene are LNHNV and YYDKDF (reference sequence). The length of the CDR3 is 17 residues. The CDR3 DNA reads as TGTGCCACCAGCAGGACAGGGAGCCCGGATAGCAATCAGCCCCAGCATTTT. Its translation is CATSRTGSPDSNQPQHF.

The chain has TRBV28 and TRBJ1-2; TRBD1 aligns across 7 bases. The germline V gene has CDR1 MDHEN and CDR2 SYDVKM. The CDR3 has 13 residues. V shed 9 bases and J 2 bases; nucleotides not matched to a gene: 6. The CDR3 is CASRGGANYGYTF. The DNA of the CDR3 is TGTGCCAGTCGAGGGGGCGCGAACTATGGCTACACCTTC.

The genes are TRBV18 and TRBJ2-7, with a weak D call TRBD1 (6 bases). CDR3 size: 15 residues. Germline CDR1 is KGHSH and CDR2 is LQKENI. Trimming took 6 bases from V and 0 from J, leaving 15 bases between them. CDR3 sequence: CASSPANRDSYEQYF. The DNA of the CDR3 is TGTGCCAGCTCCCCAGCTAACAGGGACTCCTACGAGCAGTACTTC.

The chain carries TRBV29-1 and TRBJ1-2; 7 positions match TRBD1. V trimming: 3 bases; J trimming: 4 bases; junction bases outside the gene matches: 8. The CDR3 has 14 amino acids. Germline V lookup: CDR1 SQVTM, CDR2 ANQGSEA. The CDR3 nucleotides read TGCAGCGTTGACCGGACAGGACTTTCCTATGGCTACACCTTC. Protein sequence: CSVDRTGLSYGYTF.

V is TRBV6-6 and J is TRBJ2-3; 8 positions agree with TRBD1. Germline V gene sequence: CDR1 MNHNY, CDR2 SVGAGI (reference sequence). This CDR3 has 16 residues. Trimming cost V 5 bases and J 1 base; bases outside gene matches: 8. The DNA of the CDR3 is TGTGCCAGCAGTGGAGGGACAGGTGGGGGCACAGATACGCAGTATTTT. The encoded protein is CASSGGTGGGTDTQYF.

V is TRBV7-2 and J is TRBJ2-7, with 8 nucleotides matching TRBD2. Germline loops: CDR1 SGHTA, CDR2 FQGNSA. V lost 3 bases and J lost 3; bases outside the gene matches: 7. The CDR3 has 15 amino acids. Written as DNA, the CDR3 is TGTGCCAGCAGCTTCCTAGCGGGCCTCCTCTACGAGCAGTACTTC. It specifies CASSFLAGLLYEQYF.

The chain has TRBV15 and TRBJ1-2, with TRBD1 matching 7 bases. V gave up 1 base and J gave up 6 bases; unmatched junction bases: 5. The CDR3 extends over 14 amino acids. Germline lookup yields CDR1 LNHNV and CDR2 YYDKDF (reference sequence). This CDR3 is CATSRGDRDHGYTF. DNA for the CDR3: TGTGCCACCAGCAGAGGAGACAGGGACCATGGCTACACCTTC.

The chain uses TRBV12-3 or TRBV12-4 and TRBJ2-1, with D maybe TRBD1 (6 bases). CDR3 length: 12 residues. V shed 5 bases and J shed 12 bases, with 14 bases lying between them. The CDR3 sequence is CASSRQAPLQFF. The CDR3 DNA is TGTGCCAGCAGTAGACAGGCTCCTTTGCAGTTCTTC.

This chain connects TRBV19 to TRBJ1-2; D unclear. Germline V gives CDR1 LNHDA, CDR2 SQIVND (reference sequence). The CDR3 contains 14 residues. V lost 3 bases and J lost 1, with 9 bases in between. The chain's CDR3 is CASSIPGDNYGYTF. The CDR3 DNA follows: TGTGCCAGTAGTATCCCGGGAGATAACTATGGCTACACCTTC.

This chain links TRBV18 with TRBJ2-7, with TRBD2 matching over 9 bases. The J segment lost 2 bases and the V segment lost 3 bases, leaving 5 bases of the junction unmatched. The CDR3 extends over 15 amino acids. CDR1 and CDR2 (germline): KGHSH, LQKENI. For the CDR3, the DNA is TGTGCCAGCTCACCTGAGATAGCGGGGGCCTACGAGCAGTACTTC. This sequence encodes CASSPEIAGAYEQYF.

V is TRBV7-2 and J is TRBJ1-4; D perhaps matches TRBD1 (6 bases). This CDR3 region has 14 residues. V lost 6 bases and J 11 bases, leaving 19 bases between the germline ends. Germline V CDR1 and CDR2: SGHTA, FQGNSA. CDR3 residues: CASRPTRRTGKLFF. The CDR3 region has the DNA TGTGCCAGCAGACCAACACGGCGCACAGGGAAACTGTTTTTT.

In DNA, the CDR3 is TGTGCCAGCAGCGTAGGGACAGGGGTTTACAATGAGCAGTTCTTC. Protein: CASSVGTGVYNEQFF. V and J are TRBV9 and TRBJ2-1, with TRBD1 matching 9 bases. Germline loops: CDR1 SGDLS, CDR2 YYNGEE. After removal of 0 bases from V and 4 bases from J, the junction contained 2 bases not matched to a gene. The CDR3 runs to 15 residues.

The DNA for the CDR3 is TGTGCCAGCAGCATCAGGGGGCAGAGCAATCAGCCCCAGCATTTT. Its protein is CASSIRGQSNQPQHF. V and J are TRBV7-2 and TRBJ1-5; 8 bases are shared with TRBD1. The germline gives CDR1 SGHTA, CDR2 FQGNSA. The CDR3 spans 15 residues. After removal of 5 bases from V and 1 base from J, the junction contained 4 bases not matched to a gene.

This chain connects TRBV3-1 (or the pseudogene TRBV3-2) to TRBJ2-1; 7 nucleotides align to TRBD2. This CDR3 comprises 16 residues. Looked up from germline, CDR1 is LGHDT and CDR2 is YNNKEL (reference sequence). With 3 bases clipped from V and 9 bases from J, the junction kept 14 bases outside the gene matches. The CDR3 region has the DNA TGTGCCAGCAGCCACGAACGGGAGGTTCCTTGGGGTGAGCAGTTCTTC. Protein sequence: CASSHEREVPWGEQFF.

The genes are TRBV24-1 and TRBJ1-2; the D gene is possibly TRBD1 (6 bases). The V end was cut by 4 bases, the J end by 6 bases, with 14 bases between. Per germline, CDR1 KGHDR and CDR2 SFDVKD. This CDR3 contains 14 residues. The CDR3 nucleotides read TGTGCCACCAGTGACACTAGGGGGGGACATGGCTACACCTTC. It codes for CATSDTRGGHGYTF.

V is TRBV7-2 and J is TRBJ2-2; 10 nucleotides agree with TRBD2. The CDR3 covers 17 residues. Germline CDR1 SGHTA, CDR2 FQGNSA. Trimming at V came to 1 base and at J to 7 bases, leaving 9 bases not matched to a gene. CDR3 loop: CASSLDSSGRAGGELFF. CDR3 sequence (DNA): TGTGCCAGCAGCTTAGATTCAAGCGGGAGGGCCGGCGGGGAGCTGTTTTTT.

The chain recombines TRBV27 with TRBJ2-2; 7 bases match TRBD2. Germline CDR1 is MNHEY and CDR2 is SMNVEV (reference sequence). Unmatched junction bases numbered 11, after V lost 6 bases and J lost 7 bases. The CDR3 spans 15 residues. The CDR3 DNA reads TGTGCCAGCAGGTCCTGGGCGGGGGAAGGCGGGGAGCTGTTTTTT. Its protein is CASRSWAGEGGELFF.

The J gene is TRBJ2-3, the V gene TRBV9; 8 positions agree with TRBD2. This CDR3 region has 16 residues. Germline V gene sequence: CDR1 SGDLS, CDR2 YYNGEE. The V gene end was trimmed by 4 bases and the J gene end by 3 bases; junction bases not matched to a gene: 10. CDR3 loop: CASSPSPGGRTDTQYF. DNA for the CDR3: TGTGCCAGCAGCCCGAGTCCGGGGGGGAGAACAGATACGCAGTATTTT.

This chain joins TRBV19 and TRBJ2-1; 11 nucleotides align to TRBD2. CDR3 length: 16 residues. V shed 4 bases and J 2 bases; nucleotides not matched to a gene: 4. Germline V gene data show CDR1 as LNHDA and CDR2 as SQIVND (reference sequence). Here the CDR3 reads CASSTSSGRTYNEQFF. Written as DNA, the CDR3 is TGTGCCAGTAGTACCTCTAGCGGGAGGACCTACAATGAGCAGTTCTTC.

The J gene is TRBJ2-1, the V gene TRBV9; 7 bases fit TRBD2. Trimming removed 7 bases from V and 0 bases from J; junction bases left unmatched: 4. Germline values: CDR1 SGDLS, CDR2 YYNGEE. This CDR3 comprises 14 residues. The CDR3 bases are TGTGCCAGCCATGGCGGGAGCTCCTACAATGAGCAGTTCTTC. Translating it yields CASHGGSSYNEQFF. Using reference TRBV9 and TRBJ2-1 for the parts outside the CDR3, the full variable domain is DSGVTQTPKHLITATGQRVTLRCSPRSGDLSVYWYQQSLDQGLQFLIQYYNGEERAKGNILERFSAQQFPDLHSELNLSSLELGDSALYFCASHGGSSYNEQFFGPGTRLTVL.

The chain employs TRBV5-6 and TRBJ2-3; 14 positions agree with TRBD2. J was trimmed by 3 bases and V by 0 bases; bases with no gene match: 3. CDR1 and CDR2 (germline): SGHDT, YYEEEE. The CDR3 totals 17 residues. CDR3 residues: CASSLGGLAGVTDTQYF. The CDR3 DNA reads as TGTGCCAGCAGCTTGGGGGGACTAGCGGGAGTAACAGATACGCAGTATTTT.

The chain combines TRBV7-8 with TRBJ2-3; D gene uncertain. Germline V gene data show CDR1 as SGHVS and CDR2 as FQNEAQ. The CDR3 runs to 14 residues. V was trimmed by 6 bases and J by 0 bases, leaving 10 bases between them. CDR3 nucleotide sequence: TGTGCCAGCAGGGATCTAGAAAGCACAGATACGCAGTATTTT. Encoded protein: CASRDLESTDTQYF.

This sequence joins TRBV7-3 and TRBJ2-7, with a weak D call TRBD2 (6 bases). CDR3 length: 14 amino acids. The germline gives CDR1 SGHTA, CDR2 FQGTGA. With 5 bases removed from V and 6 bases from J, the gap between germline ends came to 17 bases. CDR3 amino acids: CASSQTGTATEQYF. The CDR3 DNA reads as TGTGCCAGCAGCCAAACCGGGACTGCTACCGAGCAGTACTTC.